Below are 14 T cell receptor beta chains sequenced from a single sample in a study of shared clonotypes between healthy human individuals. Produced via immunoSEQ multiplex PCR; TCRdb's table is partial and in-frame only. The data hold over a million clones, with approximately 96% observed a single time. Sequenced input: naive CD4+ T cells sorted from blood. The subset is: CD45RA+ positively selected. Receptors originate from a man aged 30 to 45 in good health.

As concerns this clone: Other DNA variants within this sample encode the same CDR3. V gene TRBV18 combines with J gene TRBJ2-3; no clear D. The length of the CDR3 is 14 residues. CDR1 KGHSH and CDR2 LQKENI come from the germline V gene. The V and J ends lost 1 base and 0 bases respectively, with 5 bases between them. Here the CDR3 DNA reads TGTGCCAGCTCACCACTTGACAGCACAGATACGCAGTATTTT. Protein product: CASSPLDSTDTQYF.

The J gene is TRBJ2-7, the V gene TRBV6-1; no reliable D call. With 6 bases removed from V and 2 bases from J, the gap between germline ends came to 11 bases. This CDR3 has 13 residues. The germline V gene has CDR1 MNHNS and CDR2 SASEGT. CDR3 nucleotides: TGTGCCAGCAGAGAGCAGTCACCCTACGAGCAGTACTTC. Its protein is CASREQSPYEQYF.

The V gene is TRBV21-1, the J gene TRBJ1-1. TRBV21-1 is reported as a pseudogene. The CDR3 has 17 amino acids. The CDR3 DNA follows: TGTGCCAGCAGCGCAACACCCAGGACGGAACTGAACACTGAAGCTTTCTTT. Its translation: CASSATPRTELNTEAFF.

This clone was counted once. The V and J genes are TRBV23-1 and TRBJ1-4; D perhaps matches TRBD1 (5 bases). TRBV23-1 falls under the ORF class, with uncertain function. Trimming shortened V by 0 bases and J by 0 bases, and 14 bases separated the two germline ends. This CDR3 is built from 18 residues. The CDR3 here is CASSQSGAREATNEKLFF. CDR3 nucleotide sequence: TGCGCCAGCAGTCAATCAGGGGCGCGGGAAGCAACTAATGAAAAACTGTTTTTT.

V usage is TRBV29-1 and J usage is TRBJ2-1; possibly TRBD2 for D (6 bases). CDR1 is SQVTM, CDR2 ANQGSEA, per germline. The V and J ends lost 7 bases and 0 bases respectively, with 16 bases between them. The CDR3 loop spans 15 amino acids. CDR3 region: CSGASSASSYNEQFF. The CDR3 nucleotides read TGCAGCGGGGCCTCTAGCGCGAGCTCCTACAATGAGCAGTTCTTC.

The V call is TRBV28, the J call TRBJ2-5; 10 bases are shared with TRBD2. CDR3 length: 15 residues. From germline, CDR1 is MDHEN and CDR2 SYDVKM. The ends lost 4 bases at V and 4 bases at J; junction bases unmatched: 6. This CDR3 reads CASSSLLAGAETQYF. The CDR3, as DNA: TGTGCCAGCAGTTCGCTCCTAGCGGGAGCAGAGACCCAGTACTTC.

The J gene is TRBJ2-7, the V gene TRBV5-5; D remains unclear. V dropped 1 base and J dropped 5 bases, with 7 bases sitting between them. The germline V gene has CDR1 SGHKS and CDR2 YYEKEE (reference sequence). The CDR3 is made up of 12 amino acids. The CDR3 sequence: CASSLTVHEQYF. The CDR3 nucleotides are TGTGCCAGCAGCTTGACAGTACACGAGCAGTACTTC.

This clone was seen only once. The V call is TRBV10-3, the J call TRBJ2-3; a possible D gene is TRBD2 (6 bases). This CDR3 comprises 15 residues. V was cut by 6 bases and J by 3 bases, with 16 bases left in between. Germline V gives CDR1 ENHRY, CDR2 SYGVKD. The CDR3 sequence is CAIRPGGESTDTQYF. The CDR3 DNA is TGTGCCATCAGGCCCGGAGGGGAGAGTACAGATACGCAGTATTTT.

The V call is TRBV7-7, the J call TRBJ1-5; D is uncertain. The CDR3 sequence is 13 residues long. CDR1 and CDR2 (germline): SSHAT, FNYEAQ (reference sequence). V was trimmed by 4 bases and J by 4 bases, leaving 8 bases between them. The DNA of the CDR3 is TGTGCCAGCAGCTCAGAAATAAATCAGCCCCAGCATTTT. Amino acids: CASSSEINQPQHF.

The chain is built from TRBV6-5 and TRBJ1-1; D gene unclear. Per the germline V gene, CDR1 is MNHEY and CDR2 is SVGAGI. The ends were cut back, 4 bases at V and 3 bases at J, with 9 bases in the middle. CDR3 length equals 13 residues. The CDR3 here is CASSLNGYTEAFF. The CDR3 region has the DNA TGTGCCAGCAGTTTAAACGGATACACTGAAGCTTTCTTT.

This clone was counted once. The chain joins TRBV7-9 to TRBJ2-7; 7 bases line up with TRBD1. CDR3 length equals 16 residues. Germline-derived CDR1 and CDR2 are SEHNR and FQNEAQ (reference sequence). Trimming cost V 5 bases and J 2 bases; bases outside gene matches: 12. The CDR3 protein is CASSEWDRPTPYEQYF. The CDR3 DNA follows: TGTGCCAGCAGCGAATGGGACAGACCAACTCCCTACGAGCAGTACTTC.

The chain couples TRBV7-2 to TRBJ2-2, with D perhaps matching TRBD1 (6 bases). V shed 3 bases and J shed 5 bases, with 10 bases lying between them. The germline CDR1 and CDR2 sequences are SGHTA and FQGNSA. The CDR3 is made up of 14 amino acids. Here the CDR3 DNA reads TGTGCCAGCAGCTTCCGTGACAGGACCGGGGAGCTGTTTTTT. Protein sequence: CASSFRDRTGELFF.

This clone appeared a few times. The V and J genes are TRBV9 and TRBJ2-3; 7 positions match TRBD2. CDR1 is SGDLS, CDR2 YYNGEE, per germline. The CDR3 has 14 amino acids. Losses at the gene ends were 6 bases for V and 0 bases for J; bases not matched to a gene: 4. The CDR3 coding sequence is TGTGCCAGCAAACCGGGACTAAGCACAGATACGCAGTATTTT. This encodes CASKPGLSTDTQYF.

The DNA of the CDR3 is TGTGCCAGCAGCTCTCTAACCCAGGGGGAGACCCAGTACTTC. Translating it yields CASSSLTQGETQYF. J is TRBJ2-5 and V is TRBV5-4, with D maybe TRBD1 (6 bases). Between the trimmed V and J ends, which lost 3 bases and 5 bases, there was a span of 14 bases. CDR1 and CDR2 (germline): SGHNT, YYREEE (reference sequence). The CDR3 consists of 14 residues.